These 28 T cell receptor beta chains share one sample of origin, sequenced in a study of T cell responses to AZD1222 COVID-19 vaccine. Only in-frame clones appear in the TCRdb table, and some are missing; sequencing was by immunoSEQ multiplex PCR. The data show around 100,000 clones, around 94% seen once. The material was peripheral blood, obtained on day 0 of AZD1222 vaccination. The receptors here all came from an adult in good health.

In its sample, this clone was seen once. The rearrangement uses TRBV5-5 and TRBJ2-3; D is unresolved. Trimming shortened V by 0 bases and J by 2 bases, and 7 bases separated the two germline ends. The length of the CDR3 is 14 residues. The germline gives CDR1 SGHKS, CDR2 YYEKEE (reference sequence). The CDR3 sequence: CASSLDRPTDTQYF. In DNA form, the CDR3 reads TGTGCCAGCAGCTTGGACAGACCCACAGATACGCAGTATTTT.

The V and J genes are TRBV6-2 or TRBV6-3 and TRBJ1-5; D unclear. V lost 2 bases, J lost 11 bases, and 13 bases lay in between. CDR1 MNHEY and CDR2 SVGEGT come from the germline V gene. The CDR3 is 13 residues long. The CDR3 reads CASSYDVRLAQHF. CDR3 in DNA: TGTGCCAGCAGTTACGACGTTCGACTAGCCCAGCATTTT.

This clone was seen a single time. The chain is built from TRBV4-2 and TRBJ2-7; 10 bases are shared with TRBD2. Germline CDR1 is LGHNA and CDR2 is YNFKEQ. J was trimmed by 7 bases and V by 1 base; bases with no gene match: 19. This CDR3 is built from 19 residues. This CDR3 reads CASSQGRWASGRPAGEQYF. In nucleotides, the CDR3 is TGTGCCAGCAGCCAAGGGAGATGGGCTAGCGGGAGACCGGCGGGAGAGCAGTACTTC.

The chain joins TRBV7-8 to TRBJ1-5; D not resolved. CDR3 length equals 16 residues. The germline V and J ends were trimmed by 1 base and 0 bases, with 10 bases remaining between them. Looked up from germline, CDR1 is SGHVS and CDR2 is FQNEAQ. The CDR3 reads CASSLEGRNSNQPQHF. The CDR3 nucleotides read TGTGCCAGCAGCTTAGAGGGCAGAAATAGCAATCAGCCCCAGCATTTT. Filled out from reference TRBV7-8 and TRBJ1-5, the complete variable domain reads GAGVSQSPRYKVAKRGQDVALRCDPISGHVSLFWYQQALGQGPEFLTYFQNEAQLDKSGLPSDRFFAERPEGSVSTLKIQRTQQEDSAVYLCASSLEGRNSNQPQHFGDGTRLSIL.

V gene TRBV5-1 combines with J gene TRBJ2-1, with 8 bases aligning to TRBD2. This CDR3 spans 15 amino acids. J gave up 8 bases and V 0 bases, and 7 bases lay outside the gene matches. The germline CDR1 and CDR2 sequences are SGHRS and YFSETQ. CDR3: CASSLGSGALDEQFF. In nucleotides, the CDR3 is TGCGCCAGCAGCTTGGGTAGCGGGGCCCTCGATGAGCAGTTCTTC.

CDR3 sequence reads: CARSLSAERGAIETQYF. The CDR3 bases are TGTGCCAGAAGCTTAAGCGCCGAGCGGGGGGCCATAGAGACCCAGTACTTC. The chain combines TRBV5-3 with TRBJ2-5, with TRBD2 matching over 9 bases. Being an ORF, TRBV5-3 has a function that is uncertain. V lost 2 bases, J lost 4 bases, and 12 bases stayed unmatched. CDR3 size: 17 residues.

V and J are TRBV2 and TRBJ1-1; D possibly corresponds to TRBD1 (6 bases). Trimming took off 4 bases at V and 5 bases at J, with 23 bases between the two ends. The CDR3 has 17 residues. CDR1 is SNHLY and CDR2 is FYNNEI in the germline V gene. The CDR3 reads CASSGSIRGAWGTEAFF. The CDR3 DNA is TGTGCCAGCAGTGGATCTATTCGGGGGGCCTGGGGGACTGAAGCTTTCTTT. Supplemented by reference TRBV2 and TRBJ1-1, the full variable domain reads EPEVTQTPSHQVTQMGQEVILRCVPISNHLYFYWYRQILGQKVEFLVSFYNNEISEKSEIFDDQFSVERPDGSNFTLKIRSTKLEDSAMYFCASSGSIRGAWGTEAFFGQGTRLTVV.

J is TRBJ2-6 and V is TRBV5-4; possible D gene TRBD2, 5 bases. Germline assignment: CDR1 SGHNT and CDR2 YYREEE (reference sequence). The CDR3 length is 16 residues. The V and J ends lost 3 bases and 2 bases respectively, with 12 bases between them. CDR3 loop: CASSSEAFAGANVLTF. CDR3 nucleotide sequence: TGTGCCAGCAGCTCGGAGGCCTTCGCTGGGGCCAACGTCCTGACTTTC. The full variable domain, rest sourced from reference TRBV5-4 and TRBJ2-6, is ETGVTQSPTHLIKTRGQQVTLRCSSQSGHNTVSWYQQALGQGPQFIFQYYREEENGRGNFPPRFSGLQFPNYSSELNVNALELDDSALYLCASSSEAFAGANVLTFGAGSRLTVL.

There are a few counts of this clone. V usage is TRBV18 and J usage is TRBJ2-2, with 10 bases identical to TRBD1. J gave up 6 bases and V 4 bases, and 11 bases lay outside the gene matches. CDR1 and CDR2 from the germline V gene are KGHSH and LQKENI. This CDR3 is built from 17 residues. In DNA, the CDR3 is TGTGCCAGCTCACTCCTGTCCGGGACAGGGGACGCCGGGGAGCTGTTTTTT. It specifies CASSLLSGTGDAGELFF.

The chain links TRBV7-9 to TRBJ1-2; D might be TRBD1 (5 bases). Per the germline V gene, CDR1 is SEHNR and CDR2 is FQNEAQ (reference sequence). V gave up 6 bases and J gave up 0 bases, with 8 bases separating them. The CDR3 loop spans 13 amino acids. This CDR3 reads CASRGTANYGYTF. The CDR3 coding sequence is TGTGCCAGCAGAGGGACGGCTAACTATGGCTACACCTTC.

The genes are TRBV11-3 and TRBJ1-6; D perhaps matches TRBD1 (5 bases). The V and J ends lost 1 base and 10 bases respectively, with 14 bases between them. The CDR3 length is 15 residues. Germline V CDR1 and CDR2: SGHNT, YENEEA. The CDR3 DNA is TGTGCCAGCAGCTTAGTAGCCAGGGATCGGTCACCCCTCCACTTT. Protein sequence: CASSLVARDRSPLHF.

The chain is built from TRBV10-3 and TRBJ1-1; D is ambiguous. V dropped 6 bases and J dropped 2 bases, with 13 bases sitting between them. CDR1 and CDR2 from the germline V gene are ENHRY and SYGVKD. This CDR3 has 14 residues. The CDR3 DNA sequence: TGTGCCATCAGGATATCTAGATTCAACACTGAAGCTTTCTTT. Amino acids: CAIRISRFNTEAFF.

This clone was seen a handful of times. The chain is built from TRBV5-1 and TRBJ1-3; TRBD1 aligns across 8 bases. Germline V gives CDR1 SGHRS, CDR2 YFSETQ. J was trimmed by 8 bases and V by 3 bases; bases with no gene match: 7. The CDR3 spans 14 residues. The DNA for the CDR3 is TGCGCCAGCAGCTCACAGGGGGGATCGGACACCATATATTTT. It specifies CASSSQGGSDTIYF.

The J gene is TRBJ1-2, the V gene TRBV6-4; D unresolved. CDR1 is MRHNA and CDR2 is SNTAGT in the germline V gene. The CDR3 totals 12 residues. The V gene lost 3 bases and the J gene lost 1 base, with 3 bases spanning the gap. The CDR3 DNA is TGTGCCAGCAGTGAAATTAACTATGGCTACACCTTC. Its translation: CASSEINYGYTF.

This clone appeared once. The chain links TRBV15 to TRBJ2-7; D call uncertain. V lost 1 base, J lost 1 base, and 5 bases lay in between. The CDR3 totals 13 residues. CDR1 and CDR2 (germline): LNHNV, YYDKDF (reference sequence). For the CDR3, the DNA is TGTGCCACCAGCAGAGGAGGATCCTACGAGCAGTACTTC. Translated, it gives CATSRGGSYEQYF.

The V and J genes are TRBV2 and TRBJ2-3, with 12 bases lining up with TRBD2. The CDR3 covers 14 residues. The germline CDR1 and CDR2 sequences are SNHLY and FYNNEI. V trimming: 9 bases; J trimming: 5 bases; junction bases outside the gene matches: 6. The CDR3 DNA sequence: TGTGCCAGAGGACTAGCGGGAAGTATAGATACGCAGTATTTT. Residues: CARGLAGSIDTQYF.

This chain joins TRBV5-1 and TRBJ2-2, with 8 bases matching TRBD1. The CDR3 is 14 amino acids. With V trimmed by 8 bases and J by 7 bases, 10 bases remained unmatched. Germline CDR1 and CDR2: SGHRS and YFSETQ. CDR3 amino acids: CASTTGTGVGELFF. The CDR3 DNA follows: TGCGCCAGTACGACCGGGACAGGAGTCGGGGAGCTGTTTTTT. The variable domain in full, with the rest retrieved from reference TRBV5-1 and TRBJ2-2, is KAGVTQTPRYLIKTRGQQVTLSCSPISGHRSVSWYQQTPGQGLQFLFEYFSETQRNKGNFPGRFSGRQFSNSRSEMNVSTLELGDSALYLCASTTGTGVGELFFGEGSRLTVL.

V is TRBV19 and J is TRBJ2-1; D gene unclear. This CDR3 has 15 amino acids. The V end lost 6 bases, the J end lost 0 bases, and 12 bases lay between the germline ends. Germline V gene lookup returns CDR1 LNHDA and CDR2 SQIVND (reference sequence). The CDR3 spells CASSHHSSSYNEQFF. The CDR3 DNA follows: TGTGCCAGTAGCCATCATTCGAGCTCCTACAATGAGCAGTTCTTC.

CDR3 protein: CASSPPRGRLDSYGYTF. The DNA of the CDR3 is TGTGCCAGCTCACCACCGAGGGGCAGGTTGGACTCCTATGGCTACACCTTC. This chain connects TRBV18 to TRBJ1-2, with a possible D match to TRBD1 (5 bases). CDR1 and CDR2 from the germline V gene are KGHSH and LQKENI. Trimming removed 0 bases at V and 4 bases at J, with 18 bases between. The CDR3 consists of 17 residues.

The CDR3 DNA sequence: TGTGCCAGCAGTGACAGGGCTAGCGAGGGTGATGAGCAGTTCTTC. Translating it yields CASSDRASEGDEQFF. The gene calls are TRBV6-4 and TRBJ2-1; D is perhaps TRBD2 (6 bases). CDR1 and CDR2 (germline): MRHNA, SNTAGT. V lost 2 bases and J 8 bases, leaving 16 bases between the germline ends. The CDR3 runs 15 residues.

This clone was observed a single time. This chain links TRBV25-1 with TRBJ1-1; TRBD1 matches 11 bases. Per germline, CDR1 MGHDK and CDR2 SYGVNS. The CDR3 totals 15 residues. With V trimmed by 6 bases and J by 6 bases, 9 bases remained unmatched. DNA for the CDR3: TGTGCCAGCAGACCCGGACAGGGGGCGATCGCTGAAGCTTTCTTT. It translates to CASRPGQGAIAEAFF.

This chain links TRBV27 with TRBJ2-3; D possibly corresponds to TRBD2 (6 bases). This CDR3 comprises 16 residues. The V gene's germline CDR1 is MNHEY and CDR2 SMNVEV (reference sequence). V lost 4 bases and J 3 bases, leaving 17 bases between the germline ends. The CDR3: CASSSSVYRGTDTQYF. The CDR3 coding sequence is TGTGCCAGCAGTTCATCAGTATACCGGGGGACAGATACGCAGTATTTT.

The chain joins TRBV2 to TRBJ1-5; D is uncertain. V lost 6 bases, J lost 1 base, and 10 bases lay in between. Per germline, CDR1 SNHLY and CDR2 FYNNEI. The CDR3 covers 14 residues. CDR3: CASSAQGSNQPQHF. Written as DNA, the CDR3 is TGTGCCAGCAGCGCACAAGGGAGCAATCAGCCCCAGCATTTT.

This chain connects TRBV28 to TRBJ1-1, with D perhaps TRBD1 (6 bases). The germline gives CDR1 MDHEN, CDR2 SYDVKM. The ends were cut back, 2 bases at V and 7 bases at J, with 14 bases in the middle. CDR3 length: 14 amino acids. Written as DNA, the CDR3 is TGTGCCAGCAGTTTAGAAATAAGGGGGAGTGAAGCTTTCTTT. Its protein is CASSLEIRGSEAFF. Together with reference TRBV28 and TRBJ1-1, the CDR3 gives the full variable domain: DVKVTQSSRYLVKRTGEKVFLECVQDMDHENMFWYRQDPGLGLRLIYFSYDVKMKEKGDIPEGYSVSREKKERFSLILESASTNQTSMYLCASSLEIRGSEAFFGQGTRLTVV.

This clone was counted between two and nine times. The chain uses TRBV10-3 and TRBJ1-2; a weak D match, TRBD1 (6 bases). The V end was cut by 10 bases, the J end by 4 bases, with 19 bases between. The CDR3 sequence is 14 residues long. Germline V gene sequence: CDR1 ENHRY, CDR2 SYGVKD. This CDR3 is CATLGGRGGYGYTF. CDR3 nucleotides: TGTGCCACCTTAGGTGGCAGGGGCGGCTATGGCTACACCTTC.

This chain connects TRBV5-1 to TRBJ1-1; D is unresolved. The germline V gene encodes CDR1 SGHRS and CDR2 YFSETQ. This CDR3 comprises 16 residues. V gave up 0 bases and J gave up 1 base, with 13 bases separating them. The CDR3 loop reads CASSLVAGGGNTEAFF. DNA of the CDR3: TGCGCCAGCAGCTTGGTGGCGGGTGGCGGGAACACTGAAGCTTTCTTT.

The chain employs TRBV12-5 and TRBJ2-3; 10 bases are a match to TRBD2. Trimming cost V 2 bases and J 5 bases; bases outside gene matches: 13. This CDR3 comprises 18 residues. Germline CDR1 and CDR2: LGHNT and FRNRAP. The CDR3: CASGLTSGGEMRKDTQYF. The CDR3 coding sequence is TGTGCTAGTGGTTTGACGAGCGGGGGGGAAATGAGAAAAGATACGCAGTATTTT.

The gene calls are TRBV5-4 and TRBJ2-1; D unclear. The V end lost 1 base, the J end lost 5 bases, and 4 bases lay between the germline ends. The CDR3 sequence is 12 residues long. Looked up from germline, CDR1 is SGHNT and CDR2 is YYREEE (reference sequence). Here the CDR3 DNA reads TGTGCCAGCAGCTTGCCAGACAATGAGCAGTTCTTC. Translating it yields CASSLPDNEQFF.